This TCR beta chain was sequenced for a study of response to subunit inactivated influenza vaccine. Study results and limitations: Authors suggested each seasonal influenza vaccination recruits few new T cells.

Germline CDR1 MNHNY, CDR2 SVGAGI (reference sequence). The V gene lost 10 bases and the J gene lost 6 bases, with 8 bases spanning the gap. The CDR3 totals 10 residues. A few counts support this clonotype. What it recognizes is unknown. A single record per CDR3 protein comes from TCRdb applying MiXCR to the RT-PCR reads. The sample carries just under 250,000 distinct CDR3 sequences, approximately 12% recorded once. The chain recombines TRBV6-6 with TRBJ2-3; D gene ambiguous. The TCR comes from a man aged 50-59 years who received an inactivated influenza vaccine. Source: non-naive T cells sorted from PBMCs, taken 14 to 15 days before vaccination. DNA for the CDR3: TGTGCCACCGCTTTCGATACGCAGTATTTT. It specifies CATAFDTQYF.